This entry lists 17 T cell receptor beta chains sequenced from one sample in a study of radiotherapy plus CTLA-4 blockade in lung cancer. Produced via immunoSEQ multiplex PCR; TCRdb's table is partial and in-frame only. In the table there are about 120,000 clones, over 65% of which are singletons. Sequenced here: peripheral blood, sampled from a patient treated with radiotherapy plus ipilimumab. The receptors shown here come from a human donor with non-small cell lung cancer that progressed on radiotherapy plus ipilimumab. Some clones in this sample may be carry-over from other donors' samples.

The chain uses TRBV2 and TRBJ1-1, with TRBD1 as a possible D gene (5 bases). V shed 7 bases and J shed 2 bases, with 11 bases lying between them. This CDR3 is 13 amino acids long. The germline gives CDR1 SNHLY, CDR2 FYNNEI. CDR3 sequence: CASMGQANTEAFF. CDR3 bases: TGTGCCAGCATGGGGCAGGCAAACACTGAAGCTTTCTTT.

CDR3 residues: CASRNRGDTGELFF. The CDR3 DNA sequence: TGTGCCAGCAGAAACAGGGGGGACACCGGGGAGCTGTTTTTT. The chain links TRBV6-4 to TRBJ2-2, with 8 bases matching TRBD1. The V gene's germline CDR1 is MRHNA and CDR2 SNTAGT. The trim removed 6 bases at V and 3 bases at J, leaving 3 bases unmatched. The CDR3 is made up of 14 amino acids.

The chain links TRBV5-1 to TRBJ2-3; perhaps TRBD1 as D (6 bases). The V gene lost 0 bases and the J gene lost 3 bases, with 29 bases spanning the gap. The CDR3 length is 21 residues. Germline CDR1 and CDR2: SGHRS and YFSETQ. In nucleotides, the CDR3 is TGCGCCAGCAGCTTGGAGCTTTCAGGGGCCATCGGTCCGAAATTTACAGATACGCAGTATTTT. It codes for CASSLELSGAIGPKFTDTQYF.

Only one count was recorded for this clone. The chain recombines TRBV18 with TRBJ2-5; unclear D gene. V lost 1 base and J 2 bases, leaving 8 bases between the germline ends. Germline CDR1 reads KGHSH; CDR2 reads LQKENI. There are 14 residues in the CDR3. The CDR3 loop is CASSPLTQQETQYF. The CDR3 coding sequence is TGTGCCAGCTCACCACTAACACAGCAAGAGACCCAGTACTTC.

This sequence joins TRBV29-1 and TRBJ2-7; TRBD1 matches at 10 bases. This CDR3 is 12 amino acids long. V was clipped by 7 bases and J by 3 bases; unmatched bases: 3. Germline V CDR1 and CDR2: SQVTM, ANQGSEA. The CDR3 is CSGGQGVYEQYF. The CDR3 DNA is TGCAGCGGTGGACAGGGGGTCTACGAGCAGTACTTC.

The rearrangement links TRBV29-1 to TRBJ2-5; D unclear. CDR3 length: 12 residues. V lost 2 bases and J 5 bases, leaving 9 bases between the germline ends. Germline lookup yields CDR1 SQVTM and CDR2 ANQGSEA. The CDR3 loop is CSVERNWETQYF. The CDR3 DNA reads TGCAGCGTTGAACGTAATTGGGAGACCCAGTACTTC.

V usage is TRBV4-1 and J usage is TRBJ1-2; TRBD1 is a possible D gene (6 bases). CDR1 MGHRA and CDR2 YSYEKL come from the germline V gene. The CDR3 runs 16 residues. V lost 4 bases to trimming and J lost 3 bases, with 18 bases between them. In DNA, the CDR3 is TGCGCCAGCAGCCTTCGACAGGTGCCGGATGACTATGGCTACACCTTC. It translates to CASSLRQVPDDYGYTF.

The chain uses TRBV9 and TRBJ2-2; D is ambiguous. Deletions cut 4 bases from V and 6 bases from J, with 13 bases between. The germline CDR1 and CDR2 sequences are SGDLS and YYNGEE. The CDR3 loop spans 14 amino acids. CDR3 loop: CASSPRNTAGELFF. CDR3 sequence (DNA): TGTGCCAGCAGCCCGCGAAACACGGCCGGGGAGCTGTTTTTT.

This clone was counted between two and nine times. The CDR3: CASRTSGFQGGYTF. The CDR3 nucleotides read TGTGCCAGTAGGACTTCAGGATTCCAGGGCGGCTACACCTTC. The chain carries TRBV19 and TRBJ1-2, with D maybe TRBD1 (5 bases). This CDR3 has 14 amino acids. Per the germline V gene, CDR1 is LNHDA and CDR2 is SQIVND (reference sequence). Trimming removed 6 bases at V and 8 bases at J, with 19 bases between.

This chain connects TRBV30 to TRBJ1-2; D uncertain. Germline-derived CDR1 and CDR2 are GTSNPN and SVGIG (reference sequence). Trimming cost V 0 bases and J 10 bases, with 15 bases left between them. CDR3 size: 13 residues. The CDR3 sequence is CAWSVGPRLLYTF. CDR3 bases: TGTGCCTGGAGTGTCGGACCTCGTCTTCTCTACACCTTC.

This chain links TRBV7-9 with TRBJ1-3; D perhaps matches TRBD1 (6 bases). V was trimmed by 1 base and J by 2 bases, leaving 9 bases between them. Per the germline V gene, CDR1 is SEHNR and CDR2 is FQNEAQ (reference sequence). The length of the CDR3 is 15 residues. CDR3 loop: CASSLESGAGNTIYF. CDR3 DNA sequence: TGTGCCAGCAGCTTAGAATCAGGGGCTGGAAACACCATATATTTT.

This chain joins TRBV30 and TRBJ1-2, with 7 bases identical to TRBD1. Germline assignment: CDR1 GTSNPN and CDR2 SVGIG (reference sequence). The V gene end was trimmed by 0 bases and the J gene end by 3 bases; junction bases not matched to a gene: 7. The CDR3 covers 15 residues. The CDR3 loop is CAWSVGTELYYGYTF. In nucleotides, the CDR3 is TGTGCCTGGAGTGTAGGGACAGAGTTATACTATGGCTACACCTTC.

This chain links TRBV14 with TRBJ2-5; 7 positions agree with TRBD2. CDR3 length: 15 amino acids. Germline V gene lookup returns CDR1 SGHDN and CDR2 FVKESK. V shed 6 bases, J shed 2 bases, and the junction held 9 bases outside the gene matches. In nucleotides, the CDR3 is TGTGCCAGCAGTCAGCGGAGCGGGATTCAAGAGACCCAGTACTTC. Protein: CASSQRSGIQETQYF.

The chain combines TRBV7-3 with TRBJ2-7; D perhaps matches TRBD2 (6 bases). The germline V gene has CDR1 SGHTA and CDR2 FQGTGA. Trimming removed 2 bases from V and 5 bases from J, with 10 bases in between. This CDR3 is built from 13 residues. CDR3 nucleotide sequence: TGTGCCAGCAGCTTATCTAGCGAGGACGAGCAGTACTTC. It translates to CASSLSSEDEQYF.

The chain links TRBV2 to TRBJ2-1; D not resolved. CDR1 is SNHLY, CDR2 FYNNEI, per germline. There are 15 residues in the CDR3. V was clipped by 6 bases and J by 0 bases, with 12 bases between them. CDR3 sequence (DNA): TGTGCCAGCAGCACTACAAAGAGCTCCTACAATGAGCAGTTCTTC. Amino acid sequence: CASSTTKSSYNEQFF.

The rearrangement joins TRBV2 to TRBJ1-5, with a weak D call TRBD1 (5 bases). The V end lost 7 bases, the J end lost 4 bases, and 14 bases lay between the germline ends. Germline assignment: CDR1 SNHLY and CDR2 FYNNEI. CDR3 size: 14 residues. The CDR3 spells CASKQGDFNQPQHF. CDR3 in DNA: TGTGCCAGCAAGCAGGGCGACTTTAATCAGCCCCAGCATTTT. Looking up the rest from reference TRBV2 and TRBJ1-5 gives the full variable domain: EPEVTQTPSHQVTQMGQEVILRCVPISNHLYFYWYRQILGQKVEFLVSFYNNEISEKSEIFDDQFSVERPDGSNFTLKIRSTKLEDSAMYFCASKQGDFNQPQHFGDGTRLSIL.

The chain has TRBV2 and TRBJ2-7; 9 nucleotides match TRBD2. Germline V lookup: CDR1 SNHLY, CDR2 FYNNEI. The V and J ends lost 6 bases and 3 bases, in that order; junction bases with no gene match: 3. The CDR3 totals 13 residues. The DNA for the CDR3 is TGTGCCAGCAGCCCTAGCGGGGTCTACGAGCAGTACTTC. This encodes CASSPSGVYEQYF.